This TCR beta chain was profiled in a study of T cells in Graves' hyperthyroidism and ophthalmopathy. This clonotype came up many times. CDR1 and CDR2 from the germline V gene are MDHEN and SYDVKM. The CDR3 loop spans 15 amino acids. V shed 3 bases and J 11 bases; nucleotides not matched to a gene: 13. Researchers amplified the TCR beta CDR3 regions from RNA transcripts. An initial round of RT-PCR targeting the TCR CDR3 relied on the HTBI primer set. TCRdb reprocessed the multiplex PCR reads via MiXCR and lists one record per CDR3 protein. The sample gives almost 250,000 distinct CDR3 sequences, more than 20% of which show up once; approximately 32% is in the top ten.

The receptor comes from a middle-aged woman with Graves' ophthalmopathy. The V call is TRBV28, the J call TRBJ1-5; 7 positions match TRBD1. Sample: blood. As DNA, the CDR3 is TGTGCCAGCAGTTTTATAGGACAGGTGATGAGTGCCCAGCATTTT. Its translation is CASSFIGQVMSAQHF.